These T cell receptor beta chains were read from a single sample in a study of human T cells and chemical hapten exposure. Via MiXCR, TCRdb re-called the 5' RACE reads, giving one row per CDR3 protein. The sample carries about 81,000 distinct CDR3 sequences, more than 7% recorded once. These receptors originate from a male donor in good health. The CDR3 runs from the conserved cysteine through the conserved F or W. The D gene is left open where the match is weak. Clone size is not always given. Where it is, it says once, few, many or a class for expanded clones.

size | J | V | D | CDR3 | DNA
many | TRBJ1-1 | TRBV11-2 | NA | CASSLDSRIRGGHTEAFF | TGTGCCAGCAGCTTAGATAGTAGAATTCGAGGAGGGCACACTGAAGCTTTCTTT
NA | TRBJ2-7 | TRBV7-9 | TRBD1 | CASSLSGDRRHEQYF | TGTGCCAGCAGCTTAAGTGGGGACAGGCGGCACGAGCAGTACTTC
many | TRBJ2-3 | TRBV28 | TRBD2 | CASKVESGRRDTQYF | TGTGCCAGCAAGGTGGAGAGCGGGAGGCGCGATACGCAGTATTTT
few | TRBJ2-7 | TRBV7-2 | NA | CASSPPWGSYEQYF | TGTGCCAGCAGCCCGCCGTGGGGCTCCTACGAGCAGTACTTC
NA | TRBJ2-1 | TRBV7-2 | TRBD1 | CASRYPGQGSNEQFF | TGTGCCAGCAGATATCCGGGACAGGGGAGCAATGAGCAGTTCTTC
many | TRBJ2-7 | TRBV28 | NA | CASSLGPERATYEQYF | TGTGCCAGCAGTTTAGGCCCGGAGCGGGCGACCTACGAGCAGTACTTC
many | TRBJ2-7 | TRBV9 | NA | CASSERTSSSGIFEQYF | TGTGCCAGCAGCGAACGGACCTCCTCATCAGGAATCTTCGAGCAGTACTTC
many | TRBJ2-1 | TRBV27 | NA | CASSDDPGRGPPEQFF | TGTGCCAGCAGTGACGACCCGGGGAGGGGGCCCCCTGAGCAGTTCTTC
many | TRBJ2-7 | TRBV30 | TRBD2 | CAWSAKRDSYEQYF | TGTGCCTGGAGTGCCAAGCGGGACTCCTACGAGCAGTACTTC
NA | TRBJ2-7 | TRBV27 | TRBD1 | CASSEAGGKYEQYF | TGTGCCAGCAGTGAGGCAGGGGGCAAGTACGAGCAGTACTTC
NA | TRBJ1-3 | TRBV18 | TRBD1 | CASSPIQGATAGNTIYF | TGTGCCAGCTCACCAATCCAGGGGGCCACCGCTGGAAACACCATATATTTT
many | TRBJ2-3 | TRBV5-1 | TRBD2 | CASSPVGGSGSPDTQYF | TGCGCCAGCAGCCCGGTAGGGGGTAGCGGGAGCCCAGATACGCAGTATTTT
few | TRBJ2-2 | TRBV9 | NA | CASSGGDTPTGELFF | TGTGCCAGCAGCGGAGGGGACACCCCCACCGGGGAGCTGTTTTTT
many | TRBJ2-2 | TRBV20-1 | NA | CSGTTDTGELFF | TGCAGCGGGACAACTGACACCGGGGAGCTGTTTTTT
few | TRBJ1-5 | TRBV6-2/TRBV6-3 | NA | CASSYGSGQPQHF | TGTGCCAGCAGTTACGGGTCGGGTCAGCCCCAGCATTTT
NA | TRBJ1-4 | TRBV12-5 | TRBD1 | CASGSGQAISEKLFF | TGTGCTAGTGGTTCCGGACAGGCAATTAGTGAAAAACTGTTTTTT
few | TRBJ2-3 | TRBV7-7 | NA | CASRKGTNKGGDTQYF | TGTGCCAGCAGGAAGGGGACCAACAAAGGCGGGGATACGCAGTATTTT
many | TRBJ2-1 | TRBV4-1 | NA | CASSQGRAKFQFF | TGCGCCAGCAGCCAAGGGAGGGCAAAATTTCAGTTCTTC
few | TRBJ2-1 | TRBV6-5 | TRBD2 | CASSYGGRAGNEQFF | TGTGCCAGCAGTTACGGCGGGAGGGCAGGCAATGAGCAGTTCTTC